This T cell receptor (beta chain) was identified during a study of CD8 T cells in ankylosing spondylitis (dated by TCRdb to 2017 to 2019). Context from the whole study: The study profiled T cell receptor beta repertoires in healthy donors and ankylosing spondylitis patients to find disease-linked TCR variants. In total, the full study cohort was made up of some 100 healthy donors and 25 to 30 ankylosing spondylitis patients. Peripheral blood was sampled, and synovial fluid was also collected from ankylosing spondylitis patients. The study at large found these results: The disease-linked clones had a CD8+ phenotype and were found at relatively low frequencies in peripheral blood. Significant enrichment of the disease-linked clones was reported in matched synovial fluid samples from ankylosing spondylitis patients. Some motif variants had previously been reported in the synovial fluid and blood of reactive arthritis patients, which suggests shared mechanisms of disease initiation. A TCR beta motif of fewer than 10 highly homologous amino acid variants appeared characteristic of blood from ankylosing spondylitis patients.

There are 17 amino acids in the CDR3, from cysteine to phenylalanine inclusive. Only the CDR3 DNA stays, 51 bases, in frame from base 1. V is reduced by 1 base and J by 4 bases, leaving a spacing of 18 bases between them. From a lookup of the germline V gene, CDR1 and CDR2 are MGHRA and YSYEKL. This clonotype was seen ten or more times. Its antigen is unknown. No base-level quality is on record; no much larger clone is a single base apart. Instrument on record: Illumina HiSeq 2500. TCR beta libraries were prepared by quantitative 5'-RACE with molecular barcodes. In the source study's methods: To identify disease-linked TCR variants, a new computational method was used, one built on a probabilistic model of VDJ rearrangement. TCRdb trimmed the raw reads at Q25, called clones with MiXCR and kept productive beta chains. Under each unique CDR3 protein, matching rows form one entry showing the most common genes and DNA. The V and J calls were not made by the authors but by TCRdb's processing. Present in this sample are hundreds of thousands of distinct CDR3 sequences, more than 25% of which were seen just once. The ten top clones hold under 8% of the sample.

This receptor was identified in a male donor with ankylosing spondylitis or in good health (not recorded which). Recombination joined TRBV4-1 with TRBJ2-3, with no D gene named confidently. Sequenced sample: blood, either unsorted or a sorted T cell fraction (not recorded which). This receptor carries the CDR3 CASSQGARAEWADTQYF. The nucleotide sequence reads as follows: TGCGCCAGCAGCCAAGGGGCTCGGGCGGAGTGGGCAGATACGCAGTATTTT.